This T cell receptor (beta chain) originates from a study of T cell changes during pregnancy in multiple sclerosis. Method: immunoSEQ multiplex PCR; TCRdb's copy keeps in-frame clones and lacks some. This table has some 93,000 clones, approximately 92% appearing once. Germline CDR1 MNHNS, CDR2 SASEGT. Between the trimmed V and J ends, which lost 0 bases and 1 base, there was a span of 11 bases. This CDR3 is 16 amino acids long. The chain couples TRBV6-1 to TRBJ2-3; D perhaps matches TRBD2 (6 bases). The receptor was isolated from a female donor with multiple sclerosis, enrolled in a pregnancy study. Sequenced here: peripheral blood, sampled after pregnancy. CDR3 in amino acids: CASSEAGLARTDTQYF. The CDR3 DNA reads TGTGCCAGCAGTGAAGCGGGGCTAGCGCGCACAGATACGCAGTATTTT.